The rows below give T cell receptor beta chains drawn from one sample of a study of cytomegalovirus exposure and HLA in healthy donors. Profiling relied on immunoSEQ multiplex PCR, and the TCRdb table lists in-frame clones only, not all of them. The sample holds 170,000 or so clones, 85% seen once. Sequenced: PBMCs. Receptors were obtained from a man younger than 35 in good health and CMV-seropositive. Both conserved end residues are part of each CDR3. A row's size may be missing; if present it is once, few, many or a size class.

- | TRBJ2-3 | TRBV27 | CASSGGPSTDTQYF
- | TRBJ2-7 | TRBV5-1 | CASIDSPTSYEQYF
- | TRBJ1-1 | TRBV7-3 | CASSPQGSGNTEAFF
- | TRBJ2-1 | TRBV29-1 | CSVEAPPRVNGEQFF
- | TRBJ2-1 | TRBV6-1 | CASTRDREYNEQFF
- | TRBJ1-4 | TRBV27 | CASSSTWSDEKLFF
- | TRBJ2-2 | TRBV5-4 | CASSWTGGTGELFF
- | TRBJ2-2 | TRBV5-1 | CASDPGLADPTGELFF
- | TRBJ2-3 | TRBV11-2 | CASSLEGGQYF
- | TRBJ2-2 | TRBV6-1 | CASSLRTDNTGELFF
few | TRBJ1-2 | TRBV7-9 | CASSSYNYGYTF
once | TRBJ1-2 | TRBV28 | CASSSGQTYGYTF
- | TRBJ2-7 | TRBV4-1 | CASSQVPGGPYEQYF
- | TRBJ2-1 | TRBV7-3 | CASSVDTYNEQFF
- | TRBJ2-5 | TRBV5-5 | CASSLGTGGGETQYF
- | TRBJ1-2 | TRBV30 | CAWSGPGNLLYGYTF
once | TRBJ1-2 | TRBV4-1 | CASSQDPTPTGGNGYTF
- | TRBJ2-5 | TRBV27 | CASSLSAGGSGETQYF
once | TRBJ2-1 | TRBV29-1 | CSVLDPGSSYNEQFF
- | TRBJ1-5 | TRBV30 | CAWSEGLGGQPQHF
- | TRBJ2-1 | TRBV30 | CAWSFSGVVDEQFF
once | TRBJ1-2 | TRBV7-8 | CASSLEGASNGYTF
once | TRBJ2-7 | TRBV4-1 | CASSQRRPGLAGDEQYF
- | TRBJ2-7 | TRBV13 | CASSLAGEQYF
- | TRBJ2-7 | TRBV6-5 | CAVSGDRDHEQYF
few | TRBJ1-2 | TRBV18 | CASSRTSQGDGYTF
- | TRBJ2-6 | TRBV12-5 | CASGLAMTGAGANVLTF
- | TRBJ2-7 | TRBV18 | CASSSADRTVPNEQYF
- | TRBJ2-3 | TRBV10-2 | CASLQREGSTDTQYF
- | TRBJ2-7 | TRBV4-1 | CASSQAPSGGSGPSYEQYF
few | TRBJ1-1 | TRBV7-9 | CATGSQGGTEAFF